Presented here are 31 T cell receptor beta chains from one specimen sequenced in a study of cytomegalovirus exposure and HLA in healthy donors. PCR involved 60 Vbeta and 13 Jbeta primers. The assay was immunoSEQ multiplex PCR, and TCRdb's table has in-frame clones only and misses some. Of about 200,000 clones in the sample, around 80% are singletons; the top ten hold less than 2%. The source material was PBMCs. These receptor sequences come from a man under 40 in good health and CMV-seronegative.

This chain links TRBV12-5 with TRBJ2-3; TRBD2 matches at 8 bases. The V gene's germline CDR1 is LGHNT and CDR2 FRNRAP. CDR3 length equals 17 residues. Unmatched junction bases numbered 9, after V lost 1 base and J lost 3 bases. CDR3 nucleotides: TGTGCTAGTGGTTTGGGCCAAAGCGGGAGTAGGACAGATACGCAGTATTTT. Its translation is CASGLGQSGSRTDTQYF.

The chain couples TRBV2 to TRBJ2-1; D gene unclear. From germline, CDR1 is SNHLY and CDR2 FYNNEI. There are 11 residues in the CDR3. V lost 6 bases to trimming and J lost 8 bases, with 8 bases between them. The DNA of the CDR3 is TGTGCCAGCAGCAGAATCGATGAGCAGTTCTTC. Its translation: CASSRIDEQFF.

Only one count was recorded for this clone. The rearrangement uses TRBV28 and TRBJ2-7; D is possibly TRBD2 (6 bases). Germline-derived CDR1 and CDR2 are MDHEN and SYDVKM. V lost 3 bases, J lost 3 bases, and 18 bases lay in between. The CDR3 spans 16 residues. CDR3 sequence (DNA): TGTGCCAGCAGTTTTACGGAGGCTAGCGCTTACTACGAGCAGTACTTC. It codes for CASSFTEASAYYEQYF.

The chain is built from TRBV5-4 and TRBJ2-5; TRBD2 matches at 7 bases. Germline lookup yields CDR1 SGHNT and CDR2 YYREEE (reference sequence). The CDR3 covers 15 residues. After removal of 2 bases from V and 5 bases from J, the junction contained 9 bases not matched to a gene. For the CDR3, the DNA is TGTGCCAGCAGCTTTTGGGGGGAGGGCGCTGAGACCCAGTACTTC. Translation gives CASSFWGEGAETQYF.

The J gene is TRBJ2-7, the V gene TRBV15, with D possibly matching TRBD1 (5 bases). There are 15 residues in the CDR3. Germline V gene data show CDR1 as LNHNV and CDR2 as YYDKDF (reference sequence). V lost 0 bases and J lost 2, with 11 bases in between. The CDR3: CATSRERVGAYEQYF. The CDR3 nucleotides read TGTGCCACCAGCAGAGAAAGGGTAGGGGCCTACGAGCAGTACTTC.

The V and J genes are TRBV6-5 and TRBJ1-1, with D uncertain. Germline CDR1 and CDR2: MNHEY and SVGAGI. V lost 2 bases to trimming and J lost 1 base, with 11 bases between them. The length of the CDR3 is 15 residues. The CDR3 is CASSYGPAANTEAFF. DNA for the CDR3: TGTGCCAGCAGTTACGGCCCCGCCGCGAACACTGAAGCTTTCTTT.

The V gene is TRBV19, the J gene TRBJ1-1, with TRBD1 as a possible D gene (5 bases). Trimming pared 7 bases from V and 4 bases from J, leaving 19 bases between. Looked up from germline, CDR1 is LNHDA and CDR2 is SQIVND (reference sequence). The CDR3 runs 15 residues. CDR3 loop: CASTLSHGGGTEAFF. In nucleotides, the CDR3 is TGTGCCAGTACTCTCTCCCACGGCGGGGGCACTGAAGCTTTCTTT.

This chain uses TRBV10-3 with TRBJ2-2; 8 bases are a match to TRBD1. V lost 0 bases to trimming and J lost 13 bases; unmatched junction nucleotides: 7. The CDR3 is 14 residues long. CDR1 and CDR2 (germline): ENHRY, SYGVKD. The CDR3, as DNA: TGTGCCATCAGTGAGTCTCGGGGACAGGAGGGGCTGTTTTTT. This sequence encodes CAISESRGQEGLFF.

The chain has TRBV6-5 and TRBJ1-6; D gene ambiguous. V lost 4 bases and J 9 bases, leaving 13 bases between the germline ends. The CDR3 is 14 amino acids. The germline CDR1 and CDR2 sequences are MNHEY and SVGAGI. CDR3 DNA: TGTGCCAGCAGTTTGGCGGGGAGCGTTTCACCCCTCCACTTT. Its translation: CASSLAGSVSPLHF.

The chain uses TRBV5-1 and TRBJ2-7, with 10 bases fitting TRBD2. With V trimmed by 4 bases and J by 3 bases, 10 bases remained unmatched. Germline CDR1 is SGHRS and CDR2 is YFSETQ. The CDR3 runs to 16 residues. CDR3 sequence: CASSLRSSGSFYEQYF. In DNA, the CDR3 is TGCGCCAGCAGCCTTCGTTCTAGCGGGAGTTTCTACGAGCAGTACTTC.

This chain connects TRBV18 to TRBJ2-7, with D maybe TRBD1 (6 bases). The CDR3 has 14 residues. With 1 base removed from V and 2 bases from J, the gap between germline ends came to 9 bases. The germline V gene encodes CDR1 KGHSH and CDR2 LQKENI. The CDR3 nucleotides are TGTGCCAGCTCACCACGACAGGACCCCTACGAGCAGTACTTC. Protein product: CASSPRQDPYEQYF.

This clone was seen just once. This chain uses TRBV18 with TRBJ1-1, with D tentatively TRBD1 (5 bases). This CDR3 is built from 14 residues. With 2 bases removed from V and 3 bases from J, the gap between germline ends came to 10 bases. Germline CDR1 and CDR2: KGHSH and LQKENI. The CDR3 here is CASSPSQGYTEAFF. The CDR3 nucleotides are TGTGCCAGCTCACCATCCCAGGGTTACACTGAAGCTTTCTTT.

The chain joins TRBV28 to TRBJ2-3; D is possibly TRBD2 (6 bases). Germline values: CDR1 MDHEN, CDR2 SYDVKM. V lost 6 bases and J 0 bases, leaving 13 bases between the germline ends. The CDR3 sequence is 15 residues long. CDR3 residues: CASSITGLSTDTQYF. DNA for the CDR3: TGTGCCAGCAGCATTACGGGACTCAGCACAGATACGCAGTATTTT.

Comments on this clone: Sequence at one end of the junction differs from germline and may be a read error. The rearrangement uses TRBV19 and TRBJ1-4; possible D gene TRBD1, 6 bases. This CDR3 has 14 amino acids. Germline lookup yields CDR1 LNHDA and CDR2 SQIVND (reference sequence). The CDR3 DNA reads as TGTGCCAGTAGTACCCGACAGGACGATGAAAGACTGTTTTTT. This encodes CASSTRQDDERLFF. The entire variable domain, with the rest obtained from reference TRBV19 and TRBJ1-4, is as follows: DGGITQSPKYLFRKEGQNVTLSCEQNLNHDAMYWYRQDPGQGLRLIYYSQIVNDFQKGDIAEGYSVSREKKESFPLTVTSAQKNPTAFYLCASSTRQDDERLFFGSGTQLSVL.

This chain connects TRBV19 to TRBJ1-1; 7 bases are a match to TRBD1. The CDR3 contains 13 residues. Germline CDR1 LNHDA, CDR2 SQIVND (reference sequence). J gave up 7 bases and V 3 bases, and 5 bases lay outside the gene matches. DNA of the CDR3: TGTGCCAGTAGTATCGGGCAGGGGGTTGAAGCTTTCTTT. As protein: CASSIGQGVEAFF.

This rearrangement joins TRBV6-5 to TRBJ2-5; 7 bases agree with TRBD2. V dropped 7 bases and J dropped 6; count of bases not matched to a gene: 5. Germline V gene data show CDR1 as MNHEY and CDR2 as SVGAGI. The CDR3 runs 12 residues. CDR3 sequence (DNA): TGTGCCAGCATCGGGGGAGGGAAGACCCAGTACTTC. This translates into CASIGGGKTQYF.

This chain joins TRBV10-3 and TRBJ2-3, with 11 positions matching TRBD2. Germline V gene data show CDR1 as ENHRY and CDR2 as SYGVKD. The V segment lost 3 bases and the J segment 2 bases; nucleotides outside the gene matches: 10. The CDR3 sequence is 18 residues long. The CDR3 spells CAISDAGLAVQYTDTQYF. CDR3 DNA sequence: TGTGCCATCAGTGACGCGGGACTAGCGGTTCAATACACAGATACGCAGTATTTT.

The chain joins TRBV10-3 to TRBJ1-3; D uncertain. The germline CDR1 and CDR2 sequences are ENHRY and SYGVKD. The CDR3 length is 18 residues. Trimming stripped 3 bases from V and 0 bases from J, with 18 bases between. CDR3 amino acids: CAISDRRSGGISGNTIYF. DNA of the CDR3: TGTGCCATCAGTGATCGCCGGTCTGGAGGGATCTCTGGAAACACCATATATTTT.

The rearrangement links TRBV4-1 to TRBJ1-2; tentatively, D is TRBD1 (6 bases). This CDR3 spans 16 amino acids. The V end was cut by 0 bases, the J end by 8 bases, with 19 bases between. Germline V gene sequence: CDR1 MGHRA, CDR2 YSYEKL. The chain's CDR3 is CASSQDIGQLAGGYTF. CDR3 DNA: TGCGCCAGCAGCCAAGATATTGGACAGTTGGCAGGCGGCTACACCTTC.

The chain's CDR3 is CATQPTSANYGYTF. For the CDR3, the DNA is TGCGCCACCCAACCCACCTCGGCTAACTATGGCTACACCTTC. This chain connects TRBV5-1 to TRBJ1-2, with D hard to call. Trimming took 9 bases from V and 0 from J, leaving 15 bases between them. The CDR3 is 14 amino acids. Germline CDR1 SGHRS, CDR2 YFSETQ.

The rearrangement uses TRBV5-4 and TRBJ1-1, with D unresolved. Germline assignment: CDR1 SGHNT and CDR2 YYREEE (reference sequence). The CDR3 is 14 amino acids. Trimming pared 4 bases from V and 3 bases from J, leaving 13 bases between. The CDR3: CASSITSRDTEAFF. CDR3 nucleotide sequence: TGTGCCAGCAGCATCACTAGTCGGGACACTGAAGCTTTCTTT.

The chain links TRBV9 to TRBJ1-1; possibly TRBD1 for D (6 bases). The V end lost 4 bases, the J end lost 3 bases, and 19 bases lay between the germline ends. Germline CDR1 SGDLS, CDR2 YYNGEE. This CDR3 has 16 amino acids. CDR3 protein: CASSPNFLTGHTEAFF. The CDR3 DNA reads as TGTGCCAGCAGCCCTAACTTCCTGACAGGACACACTGAAGCTTTCTTT.

This clone was observed a handful of times. The J gene is TRBJ1-1, the V gene TRBV27; 8 bases match TRBD1. The V segment lost 6 bases and the J segment 7 bases; nucleotides outside the gene matches: 13. Per germline, CDR1 MNHEY and CDR2 SMNVEV (reference sequence). The CDR3 totals 15 residues. The CDR3 region is CASRTGTGGFGEAFF. CDR3 in DNA: TGTGCCAGCAGGACGGGGACAGGTGGGTTTGGTGAAGCTTTCTTT.

This chain connects TRBV28 to TRBJ1-5; TRBD1 matches 12 bases. The ends lost 6 bases at V and 2 bases at J; junction bases unmatched: 11. The CDR3 covers 18 residues. Germline V gene sequence: CDR1 MDHEN, CDR2 SYDVKM. The CDR3 DNA reads as TGTGCCAGCAGCCGGATCGGGGGACAGGGGGCCGGCAATCAGCCCCAGCATTTT. Translating gives CASSRIGGQGAGNQPQHF.

The V and J genes are TRBV5-1 and TRBJ2-3, with 8 positions matching TRBD2. The germline gives CDR1 SGHRS, CDR2 YFSETQ. The CDR3 has 15 amino acids. The V gene end was trimmed by 4 bases and the J gene end by 6 bases; junction bases not matched to a gene: 10. The DNA of the CDR3 is TGCGCCAGCAGCGTTAGCGGGACCCGGGTGGATACGCAGTATTTT. Its translation: CASSVSGTRVDTQYF.

This chain joins TRBV10-1 and TRBJ1-1, with 8 bases fitting TRBD1. The germline V gene has CDR1 WNHNN and CDR2 SYGVQD (reference sequence). J was trimmed by 4 bases and V by 2 bases; bases with no gene match: 6. The CDR3 runs 15 residues. CDR3 amino acids: CASSEPGQGITEAFF. CDR3 DNA: TGCGCCAGCAGTGAGCCCGGACAGGGAATCACTGAAGCTTTCTTT.

This chain connects TRBV6-1 to TRBJ1-5; D is unclear. V was clipped by 7 bases and J by 3 bases, with 7 bases between them. Germline V gene sequence: CDR1 MNHNS, CDR2 SASEGT. This CDR3 comprises 12 residues. The CDR3 sequence: CASTSYNQPQHF. CDR3 DNA sequence: TGTGCCAGCACGAGCTACAATCAGCCCCAGCATTTT.

This clone was picked up a small number of times. V gene TRBV6-5 combines with J gene TRBJ2-1; 7 nucleotides match TRBD1. The CDR3 runs 12 residues. Germline CDR1 and CDR2: MNHEY and SVGAGI. The trim removed 6 bases at V and 8 bases at J, leaving 4 bases unmatched. The CDR3 here is CASRRGRDEQFF. The CDR3 nucleotides are TGTGCCAGCAGAAGGGGGCGGGATGAGCAGTTCTTC.

The rearrangement joins TRBV18 to TRBJ1-6; tentative D call: TRBD1 (5 bases). The CDR3 extends over 15 amino acids. The germline V and J ends were trimmed by 0 bases and 8 bases, with 11 bases remaining between them. The germline V gene has CDR1 KGHSH and CDR2 LQKENI. Written as DNA, the CDR3 is TGTGCCAGCTCACCACCGAACGGGGGTGATTCACCCCTCCACTTT. It translates to CASSPPNGGDSPLHF. The full variable domain, with the rest looked up from reference TRBV18 and TRBJ1-6, is NAGVMQNPRHLVRRRGQEARLRCSPMKGHSHVYWYRQLPEEGLKFMVYLQKENIIDESGMPKERFSAEFPKEGPSILRIQQVVRGDSAAYFCASSPPNGGDSPLHFGNGTRLTVT.

This rearrangement joins TRBV5-1 to TRBJ2-5, with D possibly being TRBD1 (5 bases). V was pared by 1 base and J by 1 base, with 11 bases between. In germline, CDR1 is SGHRS, CDR2 YFSETQ. This CDR3 is built from 15 residues. The CDR3 region has the DNA TGCGCCAGCAGCTTGTTGGTAGGGGCCCAAGAGACCCAGTACTTC. Amino acids: CASSLLVGAQETQYF.

The CDR3 sequence: CASNPTASREQYF. Here the CDR3 DNA reads TGTGCCAGCAACCCGACGGCTAGCCGCGAGCAGTACTTC. V and J are TRBV2 and TRBJ2-7, with a possible D match to TRBD2 (5 bases). The CDR3 spans 13 residues. With 7 bases removed from V and 6 bases from J, the gap between germline ends came to 16 bases. Germline CDR1 reads SNHLY; CDR2 reads FYNNEI.